This T cell receptor beta chain is drawn from a study of T cell clonality in common variable immunodeficiency. The study, taken as a whole, reports: CVID subjects shared fewer TCRbeta clones than healthy controls did. In common variable immunodeficiency, TCR beta chains reportedly carried fewer deletions and N-nucleotide insertions.

V lost 3 bases to trimming and J lost 0 bases; unmatched junction nucleotides: 7. Germline V gives CDR1 SGHRS, CDR2 YFSETQ. This CDR3 has 17 residues. Blood came from CVID subjects not ill and not taking immunomodulatory or immunosuppressive medication. Equal genomic DNA amounts from CVID and control samples were sequenced. Generated by immunoSEQ multiplex PCR, the TCRdb table keeps only in-frame clones and is missing some. This repertoire lists about 34,000 clones without singletons; around 30% sits in the top ten. This clone was detected ten times or more. The antigen is undetermined. The DNA ends 3 residues before the CDR3 does, and the rest of the CDR3 is filled in from the germline J gene.

This chain joins TRBV5-1 and TRBJ2-7, with TRBD1 identical over 12 bases. The TCR was taken from a human donor with common variable immunodeficiency. The specimen was peripheral blood mononuclear cells. The part of the CDR3 DNA that was read is TGCGCCAGCAGCTCCGGGACAGGGGGCTCATACTCCTACGAG. This encodes CASSSGTGGSYSYE. The CDR3 in full is CASSSGTGGSYSYEQYF.